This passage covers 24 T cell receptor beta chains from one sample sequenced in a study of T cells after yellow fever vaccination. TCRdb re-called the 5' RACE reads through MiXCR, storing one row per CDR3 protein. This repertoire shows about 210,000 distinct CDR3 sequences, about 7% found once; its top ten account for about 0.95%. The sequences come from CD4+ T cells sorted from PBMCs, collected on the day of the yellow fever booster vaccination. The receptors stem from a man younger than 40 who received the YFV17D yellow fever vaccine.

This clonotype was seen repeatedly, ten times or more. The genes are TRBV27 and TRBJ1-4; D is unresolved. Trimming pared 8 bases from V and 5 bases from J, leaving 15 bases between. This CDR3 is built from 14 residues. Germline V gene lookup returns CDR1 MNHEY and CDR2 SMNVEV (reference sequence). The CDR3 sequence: CASSTRVGNEKLFF. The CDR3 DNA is TGTGCCAGCTCCACACGGGTGGGGAATGAAAAACTGTTTTTT.

DNA of the CDR3: TGTGCCATCAGTGATAGCGGGAGAGTGCAGACCCAGTACTTC. Translation gives CAISDSGRVQTQYF. V usage is TRBV10-3 and J usage is TRBJ2-5, with TRBD2 identical over 9 bases. J was trimmed by 6 bases and V by 3 bases; bases with no gene match: 5. CDR3 size: 14 residues. Germline V lookup: CDR1 ENHRY, CDR2 SYGVKD.

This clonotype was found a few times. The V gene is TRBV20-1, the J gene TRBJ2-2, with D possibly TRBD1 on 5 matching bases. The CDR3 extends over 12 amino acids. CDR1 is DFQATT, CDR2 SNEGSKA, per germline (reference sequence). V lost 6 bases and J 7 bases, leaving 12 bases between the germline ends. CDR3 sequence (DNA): TGCAGTGCACGACGTCAGGGCGGGGAGCTGTTTTTT. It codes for CSARRQGGELFF.

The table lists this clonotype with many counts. The CDR3 DNA reads TGTGCCAGCTCACCTGACCGTGAGGAGCAGTACTTC. Its translation is CASSPDREEQYF. The chain joins TRBV18 to TRBJ2-7; D call uncertain. The CDR3 is made up of 12 amino acids. V dropped 3 bases and J dropped 7 bases, with 10 bases sitting between them. CDR1 and CDR2 (germline): KGHSH, LQKENI.

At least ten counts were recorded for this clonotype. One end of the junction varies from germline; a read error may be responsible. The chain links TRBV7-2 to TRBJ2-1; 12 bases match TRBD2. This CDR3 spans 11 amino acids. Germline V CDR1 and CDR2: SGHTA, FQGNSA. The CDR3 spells CASSRLAGAPF. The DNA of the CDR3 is TGTGCCAGCAGCCGACTAGCGGGGGCCCCCTTC. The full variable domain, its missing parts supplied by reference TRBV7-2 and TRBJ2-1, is GAGVSQSPSNKVTEKGKDVELRCDPISGHTALYWYRQSLGQGLEFLIYFQGNSAPDKSGLPSDRFSAERTGGSVSTLTIQRTQQEDSAVYLCASSRLAGAPFGPGTRLTVL.

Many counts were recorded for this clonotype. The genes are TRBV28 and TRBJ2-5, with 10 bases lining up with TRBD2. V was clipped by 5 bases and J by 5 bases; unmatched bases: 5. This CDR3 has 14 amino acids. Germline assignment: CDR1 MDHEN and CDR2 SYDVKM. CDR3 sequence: CASSHSGRRETQYF. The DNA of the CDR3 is TGTGCCAGCAGTCATAGCGGGAGGCGGGAGACCCAGTACTTC.

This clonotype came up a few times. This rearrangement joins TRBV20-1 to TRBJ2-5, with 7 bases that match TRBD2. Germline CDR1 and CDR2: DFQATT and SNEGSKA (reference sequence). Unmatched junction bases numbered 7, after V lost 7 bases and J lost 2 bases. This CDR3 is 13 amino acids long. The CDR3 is CSGQRDLQETQYF. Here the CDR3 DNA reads TGCAGTGGCCAGCGGGACTTACAAGAGACCCAGTACTTC.

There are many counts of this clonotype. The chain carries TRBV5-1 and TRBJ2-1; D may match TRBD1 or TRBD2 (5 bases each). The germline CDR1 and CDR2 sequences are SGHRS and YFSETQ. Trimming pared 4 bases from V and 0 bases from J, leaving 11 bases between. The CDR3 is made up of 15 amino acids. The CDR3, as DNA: TGCGCCAGCAGCGTGGGACGGAGCTCCTACAATGAGCAGTTCTTC. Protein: CASSVGRSSYNEQFF.

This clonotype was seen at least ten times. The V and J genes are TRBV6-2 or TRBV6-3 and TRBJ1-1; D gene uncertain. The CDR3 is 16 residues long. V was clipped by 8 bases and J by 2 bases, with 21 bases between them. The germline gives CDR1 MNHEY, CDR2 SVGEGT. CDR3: CASYPLGVSRNTEAFF. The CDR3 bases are TGTGCCAGCTATCCCTTAGGCGTTAGTCGAAACACTGAAGCTTTCTTT.

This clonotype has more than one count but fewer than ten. CDR3 in DNA: TGTGCCAGCAGATCTCGCCGGGGGGTGGCCTATGGCTACACCTTC. This translates into CASRSRRGVAYGYTF. This chain joins TRBV12-3 or TRBV12-4 and TRBJ1-2; D possibly corresponds to TRBD1 (5 bases). Trimming shortened V by 6 bases and J by 4 bases, and 18 bases separated the two germline ends. This CDR3 has 15 residues.

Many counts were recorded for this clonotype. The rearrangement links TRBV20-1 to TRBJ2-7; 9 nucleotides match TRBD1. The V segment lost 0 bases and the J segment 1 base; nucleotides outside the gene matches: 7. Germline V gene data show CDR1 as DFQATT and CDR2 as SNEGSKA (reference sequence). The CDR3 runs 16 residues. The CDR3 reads CSARDIGGQGSYEQYF. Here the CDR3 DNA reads TGCAGTGCTAGAGATATAGGAGGACAGGGGTCCTACGAGCAGTACTTC.

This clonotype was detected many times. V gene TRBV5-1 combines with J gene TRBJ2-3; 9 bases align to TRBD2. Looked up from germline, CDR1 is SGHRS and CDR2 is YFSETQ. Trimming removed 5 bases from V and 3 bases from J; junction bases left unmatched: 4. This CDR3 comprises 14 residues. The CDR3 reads CASRVAGVTDTQYF. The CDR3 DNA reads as TGCGCCAGCAGGGTAGCGGGAGTGACAGATACGCAGTATTTT.

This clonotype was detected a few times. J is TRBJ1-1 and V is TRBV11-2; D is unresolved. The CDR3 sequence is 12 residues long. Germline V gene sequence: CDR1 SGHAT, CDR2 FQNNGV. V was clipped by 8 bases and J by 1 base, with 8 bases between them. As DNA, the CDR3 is TGTGCCAGCGCCGTCAGGAACACTGAAGCTTTCTTT. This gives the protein CASAVRNTEAFF.

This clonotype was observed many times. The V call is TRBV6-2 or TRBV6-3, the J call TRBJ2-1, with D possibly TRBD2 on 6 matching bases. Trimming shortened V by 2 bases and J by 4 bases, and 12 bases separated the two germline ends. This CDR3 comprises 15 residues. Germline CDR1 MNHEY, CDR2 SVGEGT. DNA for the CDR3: TGTGCCAGCAGTTACCCCGGGAGACCGTACAATGAGCAGTTCTTC. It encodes CASSYPGRPYNEQFF.

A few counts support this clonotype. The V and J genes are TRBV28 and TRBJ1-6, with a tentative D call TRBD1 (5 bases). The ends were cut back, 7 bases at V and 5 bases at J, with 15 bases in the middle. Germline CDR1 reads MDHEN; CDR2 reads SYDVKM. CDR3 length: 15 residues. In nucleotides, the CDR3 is TGTGCCAGCATAGGGGCGGAGGCTAATAATTCACCCCTCCACTTT. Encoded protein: CASIGAEANNSPLHF.

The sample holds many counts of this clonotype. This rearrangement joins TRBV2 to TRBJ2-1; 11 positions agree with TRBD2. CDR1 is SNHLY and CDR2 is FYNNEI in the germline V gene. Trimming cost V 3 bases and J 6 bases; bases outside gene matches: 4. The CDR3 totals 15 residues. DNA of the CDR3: TGTGCCAGCAGTGACTTAGCGGGAGGGGTCAATGAGCAGTTCTTC. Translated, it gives CASSDLAGGVNEQFF.

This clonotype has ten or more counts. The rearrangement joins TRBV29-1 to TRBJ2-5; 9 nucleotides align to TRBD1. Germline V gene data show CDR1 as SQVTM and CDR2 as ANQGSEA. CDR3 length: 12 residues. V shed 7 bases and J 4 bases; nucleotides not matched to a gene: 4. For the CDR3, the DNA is TGCAGCGGGAAGACAGGGGGAGAGACCCAGTACTTC. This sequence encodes CSGKTGGETQYF.

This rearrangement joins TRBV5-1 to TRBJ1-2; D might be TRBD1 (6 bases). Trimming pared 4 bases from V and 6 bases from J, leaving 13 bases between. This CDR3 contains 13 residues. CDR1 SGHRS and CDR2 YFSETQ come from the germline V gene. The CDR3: CASSPGGANGYTF. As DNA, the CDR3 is TGCGCCAGCAGCCCGGGGGGGGCAAATGGCTACACCTTC.

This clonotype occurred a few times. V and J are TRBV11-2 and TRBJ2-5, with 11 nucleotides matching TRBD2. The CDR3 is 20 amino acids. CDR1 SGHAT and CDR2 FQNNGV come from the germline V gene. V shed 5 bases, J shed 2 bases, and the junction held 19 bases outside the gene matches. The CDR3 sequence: CASSTRGHQIAGGNQETQYF. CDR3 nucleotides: TGTGCCAGCAGCACCCGCGGGCATCAGATAGCGGGAGGGAATCAAGAGACCCAGTACTTC.

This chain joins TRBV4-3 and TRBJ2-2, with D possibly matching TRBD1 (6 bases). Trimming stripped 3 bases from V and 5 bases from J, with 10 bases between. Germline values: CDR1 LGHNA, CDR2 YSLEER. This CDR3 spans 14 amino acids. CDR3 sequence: CASSQGAGTGELFF. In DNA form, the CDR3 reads TGCGCCAGCAGCCAGGGGGCCGGGACCGGGGAGCTGTTTTTT.

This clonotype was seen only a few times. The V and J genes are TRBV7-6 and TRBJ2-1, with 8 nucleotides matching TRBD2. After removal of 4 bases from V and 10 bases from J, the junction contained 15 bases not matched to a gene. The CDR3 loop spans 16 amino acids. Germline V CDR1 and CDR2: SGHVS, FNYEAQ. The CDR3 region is CASSYYGSGGLMEQFF. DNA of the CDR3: TGTGCCAGCAGCTACTATGGATCGGGGGGGCTCATGGAGCAGTTCTTC.

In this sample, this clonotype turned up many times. CDR3 coding DNA: TGCGCCAGCAGCCAAGATTCTCCTCGGAGTAGCGGAGAGGCAGATACGCAGTATTTT. Its protein product is CASSQDSPRSSGEADTQYF. The chain has TRBV4-3 and TRBJ2-3; possibly TRBD2 for D (6 bases). Trimming left V 0 bases short and J 4 bases short, with 23 bases between. The CDR3 is 19 residues long. Germline values: CDR1 LGHNA, CDR2 YSLEER.

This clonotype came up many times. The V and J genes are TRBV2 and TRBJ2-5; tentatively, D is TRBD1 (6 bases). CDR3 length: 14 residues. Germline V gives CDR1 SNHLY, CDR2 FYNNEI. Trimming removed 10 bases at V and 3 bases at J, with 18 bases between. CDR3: CATTLGTTEETQYF. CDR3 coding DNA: TGTGCCACCACCCTGGGGACAACAGAAGAGACCCAGTACTTC. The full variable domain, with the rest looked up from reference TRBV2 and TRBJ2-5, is EPEVTQTPSHQVTQMGQEVILRCVPISNHLYFYWYRQILGQKVEFLVSFYNNEISEKSEIFDDQFSVERPDGSNFTLKIRSTKLEDSAMYFCATTLGTTEETQYFGPGTRLLVL.

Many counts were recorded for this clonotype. CDR3 region: CASSLVVADTDTQYF. CDR3 bases: TGTGCCAGCAGCTTGGTGGTGGCAGACACAGATACGCAGTATTTT. This chain connects TRBV5-6 to TRBJ2-3, with no clear D. V lost 0 bases, J lost 2 bases, and 10 bases lay in between. The CDR3 runs 15 residues. Germline CDR1 reads SGHDT; CDR2 reads YYEEEE.